These 5 T cell receptor beta chains share one sample of origin, sequenced in a study of blood T cell repertoires in COVID-19 (dated by TCRdb to about 2020). Library method: the immunoSEQ multiplex PCR assay. Entries here come from immuneACCESS through TCRdb and include only in-frame sequences with V and J called. Some clones fail to appear in such tables; in the studies checked, an unresolved V gene covers under half of the shortfall, and the cause of the remainder is unknown. The sample table holds 300,000 or so clones, of which around 90% were seen once. The biggest ten clones account for about 6% of the sample. Sequencing input: PBMCs or T cells enriched from blood (not recorded which). These receptors were taken from a woman in her twenties or thirties who had recovered from COVID-19.

In regard to this clone: This sample also contains other DNA sequences that code for the same CDR3. The chain combines TRBV2 with TRBJ1-2; D is ambiguous. The CDR3 consists of 13 residues. With 1 base removed from V and 4 bases from J, the gap between germline ends came to 7 bases. CDR1 and CDR2 from the germline V gene are SNHLY and FYNNEI. The CDR3 is CASSEGGGYGYTF. The CDR3 coding sequence is TGTGCCAGCAGTGAAGGAGGAGGCTATGGCTACACCTTC.

The V call is TRBV9, the J call TRBJ2-1, with 16 bases that match TRBD2. CDR1 and CDR2 from the germline V gene are SGDLS and YYNGEE. The CDR3 is 19 residues long. Trimming removed 3 bases from V and 2 bases from J; junction bases left unmatched: 8. The CDR3 loop is CASSAQGTSGGGPYNEQFF. The DNA for the CDR3 is TGTGCCAGCAGCGCGCAAGGGACTAGCGGGGGGGGTCCCTACAATGAGCAGTTCTTC.

The chain combines TRBV6-1 with TRBJ1-3, with D possibly being TRBD1 (6 bases). The V gene lost 4 bases and the J gene lost 8 bases, with 24 bases spanning the gap. The CDR3 spans 17 residues. Germline V CDR1 and CDR2: MNHNS, SASEGT. CDR3 sequence (DNA): TGTGCCAGCAGTGGCTACAGGGCCCAAAGTCCAAGGGACACCATATATTTT. This translates into CASSGYRAQSPRDTIYF.

The chain has TRBV6-5 and TRBJ1-3; 8 nucleotides match TRBD1. Germline V gene lookup returns CDR1 MNHEY and CDR2 SVGAGI. The V gene end was trimmed by 6 bases and the J gene end by 2 bases; junction bases not matched to a gene: 6. The CDR3 extends over 15 amino acids. The DNA for the CDR3 is TGTGCCAGCAGAAGACAGGGGTTGGCTGGAAACACCATATATTTT. It codes for CASRRQGLAGNTIYF.

The chain recombines TRBV9 with TRBJ2-7; D is possibly TRBD2 (6 bases). The germline gives CDR1 SGDLS, CDR2 YYNGEE. The CDR3 spans 13 residues. The ends were cut back, 3 bases at V and 5 bases at J, with 12 bases in the middle. This CDR3 reads CASSGLALDEQYF. CDR3 DNA sequence: TGTGCCAGCAGCGGCCTAGCGTTGGACGAGCAGTACTTC.